This T cell receptor beta chain was observed in a study of OX40 agonist ivuxolimab in advanced cancers. Study in general: Averaging roughly 60 years in age, with a range of about 23 to 90, the cohort was approximately 87% male. The study's findings and limits: At 0.1 to 3.0 mg/kg, clonal expansion of CD4+ and CD8+ blood T cells had occurred by week 6. Normalized T-cell clonal expansion was also low in some nonresponders.

Germline V gene lookup returns CDR1 SGHVS and CDR2 FNYEAQ. The length of the CDR3 is 13 residues. V lost 1 base, J lost 6 bases, and 10 bases lay in between. A note on this clone: Its antigen remains unidentified.

Sequencing used immunoSEQ multiplex PCR; TCRdb keeps in-frame clones, though not all of them. The data hold 150,000 to 180,000 clones, with roughly 92% observed a single time. The specimen comprised CD4+ or CD8+ T cells sorted from blood, sampled in a trial of the OX40 agonist ivuxolimab. The TCR comes from an adult with an advanced solid tumor such as melanoma, head and neck, liver or kidney cancer. V and J are TRBV7-6 and TRBJ2-7; the D gene is possibly TRBD1 (7 bases). CDR3 protein: CASSLGQGGEQYF. CDR3 nucleotides: TGTGCCAGCAGCTTAGGACAGGGAGGCGAGCAGTACTTC. Full variable domain (outside the CDR3, taken from reference TRBV7-6 and TRBJ2-7): GAGVSQSPRYKVTKRGQDVALRCDPISGHVSLYWYRQALGQGPEFLTYFNYEAQQDKSGLPNDRFSAERPEGSISTLTIQRTEQRDSAMYRCASSLGQGGEQYFGPGTRLTVT.